The entry below describes one T cell receptor beta chain. This sample stems from a study of OX40 agonist ivuxolimab in advanced cancers. V shed 0 bases and J shed 3 bases, with 8 bases lying between them. The CDR3 spans 14 residues. CDR1 KGHSH and CDR2 LQKENI come from the germline V gene. The table came from immunoSEQ multiplex PCR; TCRdb's copy has only in-frame clones and leaves some out. Altogether nearly 85,000 clones are present, over 65% being singletons, with the ten largest covering 0.7% to 0.9%. The source material was CD4+ or CD8+ T cells sorted from blood, sampled in a trial of the OX40 agonist ivuxolimab. This clonotype was sampled from an adult with an advanced solid tumor such as melanoma, head and neck, liver or kidney cancer. V is TRBV18 and J is TRBJ1-1, with D tentatively TRBD1 (5 bases). CDR3 DNA sequence: TGTGCCAGCTCACCACCGCGGGGCGACACTGAAGCTTTCTTT. Residues: CASSPPRGDTEAFF.